This TCR beta chain was sequenced for a study of cytomegalovirus exposure and HLA in healthy donors. With regard to this clone: Antigen specificity is unknown.

Study results and limitations: Highly shared sequence variants in one cluster were likely a sequencing artifact. Earlier analysis yielded a pattern in which most TCR beta V segments were productive about 90% or about 30% of the time.

The PCR ran on 60 Vbeta and 13 Jbeta primers. The data were produced by immunoSEQ multiplex PCR, yet TCRdb's version contains in-frame clones alone and is incomplete. The sample carries about 120,000 clones, 65% to 90% recorded once. Specimen: PBMCs. This TCR was recovered from a woman in her thirties in good health and CMV-seronegative.

CDR3 sequence: CASSPGDSNQPQHF. CDR3 bases: TGTGCCAGCAGCCCAGGGGATAGCAATCAGCCCCAGCATTTT. The chain combines TRBV6-1 with TRBJ1-5, with D tentatively TRBD1 (6 bases). CDR3 length: 14 amino acids. Germline values: CDR1 MNHNS, CDR2 SASEGT. V was trimmed by 6 bases and J by 0 bases, leaving 9 bases between them.